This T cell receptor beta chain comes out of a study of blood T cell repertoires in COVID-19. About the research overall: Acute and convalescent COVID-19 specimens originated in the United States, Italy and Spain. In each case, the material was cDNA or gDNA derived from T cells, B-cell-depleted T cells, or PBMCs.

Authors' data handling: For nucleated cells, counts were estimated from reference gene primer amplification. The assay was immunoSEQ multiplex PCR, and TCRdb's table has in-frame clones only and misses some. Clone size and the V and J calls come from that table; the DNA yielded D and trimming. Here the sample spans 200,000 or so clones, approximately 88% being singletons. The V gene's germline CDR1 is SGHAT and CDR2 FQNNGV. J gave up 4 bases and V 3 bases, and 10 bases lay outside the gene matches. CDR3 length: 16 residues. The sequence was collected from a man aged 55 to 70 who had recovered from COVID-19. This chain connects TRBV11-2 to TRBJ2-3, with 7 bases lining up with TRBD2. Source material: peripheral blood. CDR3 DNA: TGTGCCAGCAGCTTCAGCACGGGAGGCAGAGCAGATACGCAGTATTTT. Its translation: CASSFSTGGRADTQYF.